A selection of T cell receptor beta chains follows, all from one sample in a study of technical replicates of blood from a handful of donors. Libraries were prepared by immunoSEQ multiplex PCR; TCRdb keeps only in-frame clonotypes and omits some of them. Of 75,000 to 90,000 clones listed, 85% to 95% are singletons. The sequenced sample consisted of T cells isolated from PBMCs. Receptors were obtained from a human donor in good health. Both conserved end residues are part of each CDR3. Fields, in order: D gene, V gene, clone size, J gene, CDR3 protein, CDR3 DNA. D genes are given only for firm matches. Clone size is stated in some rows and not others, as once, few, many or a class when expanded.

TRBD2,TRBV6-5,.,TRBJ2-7,CASRNSGDYEQYF,TGTGCCAGCAGGAATAGCGGGGACTACGAGCAGTACTTC
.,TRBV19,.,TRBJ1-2,CASSISRTVLYGYTF,TGTGCCAGTAGTATTTCGAGGACAGTACTGTATGGCTACACCTTC
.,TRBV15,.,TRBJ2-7,CATSRVGTPSYEQYF,TGTGCCACCAGCAGAGTGGGGACACCTTCCTACGAGCAGTACTTC
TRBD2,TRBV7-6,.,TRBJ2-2,CASSLGPSGANTGELFF,TGTGCCAGCAGCTTAGGTCCTAGCGGGGCGAACACCGGGGAGCTGTTTTTT
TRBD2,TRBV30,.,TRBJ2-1,CAWSERTSGYNEQFF,TGTGCCTGGAGTGAAAGGACTAGCGGATACAATGAGCAGTTCTTC
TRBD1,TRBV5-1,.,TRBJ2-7,CATYSGTGSYEQYF,TGCGCCACCTACTCCGGGACAGGTTCCTACGAGCAGTACTTC
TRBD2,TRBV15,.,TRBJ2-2,CATSRNPTSGPGELFF,TGTGCCACCAGCAGAAACCCTACTAGCGGGCCCGGGGAGCTGTTTTTT
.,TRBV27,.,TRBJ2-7,CASSFASSYEQYF,TGTGCCAGCAGTTTCGCGAGCTCCTACGAGCAGTACTTC
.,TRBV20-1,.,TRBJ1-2,CSARVNNGYTF,TGCAGTGCTAGAGTAAACAATGGCTACACCTTC
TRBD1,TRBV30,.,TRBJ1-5,CAWSDRGYNQPQHF,TGTGCCTGGAGTGACAGGGGGTACAATCAGCCCCAGCATTTT
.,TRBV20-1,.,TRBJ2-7,CSARPGSIQYF,TGCAGTGCTAGACCAGGTTCTATACAGTACTTC
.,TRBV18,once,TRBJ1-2,CASSPEAYGYTF,TGTGCCAGCTCACCGGAGGCATATGGCTACACCTTC
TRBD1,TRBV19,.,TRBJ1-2,CASRGTGGYGYTF,TGTGCCAGTAGAGGGACAGGAGGTTATGGCTACACCTTC
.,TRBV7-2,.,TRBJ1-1,CASFLRGNTEAFF,TGTGCCAGCTTCCTTCGGGGGAACACTGAAGCTTTCTTT
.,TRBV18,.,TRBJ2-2,CASSVLRELNTGELFF,TGTGCCAGCTCAGTACTCCGGGAATTGAACACCGGGGAGCTGTTTTTT
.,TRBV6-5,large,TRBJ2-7,CASRGGQNYEQYF,TGTGCCAGCAGAGGAGGACAGAACTACGAGCAGTACTTC
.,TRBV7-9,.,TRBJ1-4,CASSGSEGNEKLFF,TGTGCCAGCTCTGGGTCTGAGGGAAATGAAAAACTGTTTTTT
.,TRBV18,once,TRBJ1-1,CASSLLGGKNTEAFF,TGTGCCAGCTCACTACTTGGGGGCAAAAACACTGAAGCTTTCTTT
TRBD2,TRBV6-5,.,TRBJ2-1,CASSWPGGLAGHEQFF,TGTGCCAGCAGTTGGCCTGGGGGACTAGCGGGACATGAGCAGTTCTTC
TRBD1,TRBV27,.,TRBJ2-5,CASRWTGWETQYF,TGTGCCAGCAGGTGGACAGGTTGGGAGACCCAGTACTTC
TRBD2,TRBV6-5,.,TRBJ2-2,CASSTGGGSTGELFF,TGTGCCAGCAGTACTGGGGGGGGAAGCACCGGGGAGCTGTTTTTT
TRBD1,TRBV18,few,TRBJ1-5,CASSPTGFDQPQHF,TGTGCCAGCTCACCGACAGGGTTTGATCAGCCCCAGCATTTT
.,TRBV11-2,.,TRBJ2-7,CASSLTHRYRAHEQYF,TGTGCCAGCAGCTTAACCCATCGTTACAGGGCCCACGAGCAGTACTTC
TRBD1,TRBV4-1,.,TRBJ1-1,CASSQDRTGVGTTEAFF,TGCGCCAGCAGCCAAGATCGTACAGGGGTTGGAACCACTGAAGCTTTCTTT
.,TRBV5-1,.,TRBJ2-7,CASSSSPGYEQYF,TGCGCCAGCAGCTCGAGCCCGGGCTACGAGCAGTACTTC
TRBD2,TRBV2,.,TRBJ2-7,CASSQSPSGTYEQYF,TGTGCCAGCTCCCAATCCCCTAGCGGAACCTACGAGCAGTACTTC
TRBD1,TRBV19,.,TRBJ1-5,CASADRGQNQPQHF,TGTGCCAGCGCGGACAGGGGGCAAAATCAGCCCCAGCATTTT
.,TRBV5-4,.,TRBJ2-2,CASSNLPLGRTLNTGELFF,TGTGCCAGCAGTAACCTTCCCCTGGGGCGGACGCTAAACACCGGGGAGCTGTTTTTT
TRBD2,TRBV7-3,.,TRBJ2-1,CASSLILAGEDEQFF,TGTGCCAGCAGCTTAATCCTAGCGGGAGAGGATGAGCAGTTCTTC
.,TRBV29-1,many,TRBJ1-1,CSATGIGTEAFF,TGCAGCGCCACAGGGATCGGGACTGAAGCTTTCTTT
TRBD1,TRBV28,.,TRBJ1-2,CASRMTGTRSNYGYTF,TGTGCCAGCAGAATGACAGGGACCCGCTCTAACTATGGCTACACCTTC